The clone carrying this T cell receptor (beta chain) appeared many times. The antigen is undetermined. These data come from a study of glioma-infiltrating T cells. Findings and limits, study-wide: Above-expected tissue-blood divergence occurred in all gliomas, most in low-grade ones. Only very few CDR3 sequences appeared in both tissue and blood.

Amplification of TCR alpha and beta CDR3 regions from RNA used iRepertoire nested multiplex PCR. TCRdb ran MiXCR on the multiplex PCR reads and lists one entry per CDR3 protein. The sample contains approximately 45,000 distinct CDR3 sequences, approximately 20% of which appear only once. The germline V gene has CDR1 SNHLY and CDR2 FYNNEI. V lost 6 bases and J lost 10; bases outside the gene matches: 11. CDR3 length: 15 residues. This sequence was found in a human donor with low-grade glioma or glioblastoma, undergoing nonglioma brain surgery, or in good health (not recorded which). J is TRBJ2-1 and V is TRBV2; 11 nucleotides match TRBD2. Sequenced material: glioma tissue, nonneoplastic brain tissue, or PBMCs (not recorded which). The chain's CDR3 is CASRDNSGGAEEQFF. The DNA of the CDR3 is TGTGCCAGCAGGGATAATAGCGGGGGGGCCGAGGAGCAGTTCTTC.